This T cell receptor (beta chain) was sequenced for a study of blood T cell repertoires in COVID-19. Study summary: Acute and convalescent COVID-19 samples came from the United States, Italy and Spain. From T cells, B-cell-depleted T cells, or PBMCs came the material, which was cDNA or gDNA.

Per the germline V gene, CDR1 is MNHEY and CDR2 is SMNVEV (reference sequence). J lost 4 bases, V lost 3 bases, and 9 bases had no gene match. The CDR3 sequence is 16 residues long. In the authors' workflow: For nucleated cells, counts were estimated from reference gene primer amplification. Sequencing used immunoSEQ multiplex PCR; TCRdb keeps in-frame clones, though not all of them. V and J calls and clone size come straight from that table; D and trimming were deduced from the DNA. The sample has 200,000 to 250,000 clones; just over 85% are singletons. The specimen was peripheral blood. The chain combines TRBV27 with TRBJ1-1; 9 bases map to TRBD1. This TCR derives from a man between 18 and 29 years old with active or convalescent COVID-19. The chain's CDR3 is CASSFGTGSLSTEAFF. In nucleotides, the CDR3 is TGTGCCAGCAGTTTTGGGACAGGGAGTCTGAGCACTGAAGCTTTCTTT.